This TCR beta chain was sequenced in a study of cytomegalovirus exposure and HLA in healthy donors. The overall study: Both the 100 to 150 validation repertoires and the roughly 700 first-cohort repertoires used the same platform, as reported by a later analysis. Overall study findings and caveats: Cytomegalovirus status was reportedly diagnosed by the classifier with high sensitivity and specificity. Three chains linked to CMV were shown in vitro to be specific for CMV antigens.

The table came from immunoSEQ multiplex PCR; TCRdb's copy has only in-frame clones and leaves some out. The table lists tens of thousands of clones, roughly 94% of them singletons, with 1.9% in the top ten. In the case of this clone: Its antigen remains unknown.

The CDR3 has 14 amino acids. CDR1 and CDR2 (germline): MNHNY, SVGAGI (reference sequence). Trimming shortened V by 2 bases and J by 3 bases, and 7 bases separated the two germline ends. The donors were members of the validation cohort, which comprised 90 to 150 subjects and was separate from the first cohort of roughly 700 subjects. Sequencing was carried out using PBMCs. The sequence came from a woman in her late teens or twenties in good health and CMV-seropositive. The chain is built from TRBV6-6 and TRBJ1-4, with D maybe TRBD1 (5 bases). CDR3 sequence: CASSYGAANEKLFF. In DNA form, the CDR3 reads TGTGCCAGCAGTTACGGGGCGGCTAATGAAAAACTGTTTTTT.